This T cell receptor beta chain was identified during a study of T cells in Graves' hyperthyroidism and ophthalmopathy (dated by TCRdb to about 2019). At the level of the whole study: Peripheral blood samples were taken at the time of initial diagnosis, prior to any treatment. TCR V-J signatures able to tell the groups apart were searched for in a discovery cohort of some 100 patients, of whom around 43 had Graves' ophthalmopathy and more than 55 had stable Graves' hyperthyroidism. Prospective prediction of ophthalmopathy was tested in an independent validation cohort consisting of roughly 19 hyperthyroidism patients and some 16 patients who later progressed to ophthalmopathy. The 95 to 100 discovery patients were randomly split 7:3 into training and test sets. In addition, the study compared T-cell repertoires in thyroid tissue and in blood from 6 or 7 Graves' hyperthyroidism patients. After sampling, hyperthyroidism patients received methimazole starting at 30 mg daily, and ophthalmopathy patients received high-dose intravenous methylprednisolone. The paper describes TCR Vbeta CDR3 sequencing of 135 peripheral blood samples, made up of about 40 ophthalmopathy patients, approximately 76 hyperthyroidism patients and 17 progressor patients. Study-wide findings and limitations: A model built on a 13 V-J signature distinguished ophthalmopathy from stable hyperthyroidism, reaching around 88% sensitivity and around 81% specificity in cross-validation and 80%/75% in testing. Most expanded thyroid clonotypes (frequency above 0.001) were also detected in blood, suggesting blood repertoires may reflect thyroid immune responses. In validation, the model predicted progression to ophthalmopathy a median of about 5.9 months before onset, with roughly 70% sensitivity and just under 75% specificity. No statistical method was used to set the sample size in advance, and investigators knew the group allocation.

The TCR beta CDR3 regions were amplified from RNA transcripts. The first round of RT-PCR for the TCR CDR3 was performed with the HTBI primer set and the Qiagen OneStep RT-PCR kit. A second multiplex PCR round built the libraries, followed by size selection and purification. Paired-end sequencing of the libraries was performed with 100 bp reads on an Illumina HiSeq2000. Turning to the authors' computational methods: Raw data were processed with SOAPnuke, discarding reads with adapters, uncalled bases, mean Phred below 15, or no exact constant-primer or identifier match. COPE v1.2.5 was used to merge the high-quality paired reads, and each unique nucleotide sequence was defined as a clonotype. Clonotypes were aligned to IMGT TRBV, TRBD and TRBJ reference segments using MiTCR v1.1. Only V-J combinations with frequency above 0.0001, covering about 99% of repertoires, were analysed. A TCS score was defined as the ratio of F50 (clonal expansion) to E x V (chaos), with BLOSUM62-based TCRdist applied between CDR3 peptides within each V-J. Welch's t-statistics and random forest reduced 500 to 550 V-J features to 13, which were used in a naive Bayes classifier (R e1071). TCRdb reworked the public reads: Q25 trimming with fastp, MiXCR clone assembly, productive beta chains retained. Duplicate CDR3 protein sequences are folded into a single record with the most common DNA and genes. TCRdb's processing, not the authors' own work, is the source of the V and J calls. Counted in this sample were about 350,000 distinct CDR3 sequences; about 14% of them appeared once. Clones ranked in the top ten supply around 23% of the sample.

A patient counted as having stable Graves' hyperthyroidism if no progression to ophthalmopathy occurred over 18 months of follow-up. Hyperthyroidism patients were newly diagnosed, had a disease duration of under 2 months, and were aged 18 to 65 years. Any patient with an uncontrolled infection, another autoimmune disease, pregnancy or lactation was excluded. Diagnoses relied on clinical symptoms, serum thyroxine and TRAb, thyroid ultrasound and orbital computed tomography. Ficoll-Paque density gradient centrifugation was used to isolate PBMCs from 10 ml of fresh peripheral blood. Total RNA was extracted using Trizol reagent, and RNA quality was assessed on an Agilent 2100 Bioanalyzer. At least ten counts were recorded for this clonotype. Its antigen target is currently unknown. No much larger clone exists at a distance of one base, and base qualities are not known. This TCR was recovered from a woman aged 25-40 years with Graves' hyperthyroidism. Sequencing used blood.

The encoded CDR3 is CASSLEITRDRAEQYF. The sequence in DNA is TGTGCCAGCAGCTTGGAAATAACCCGGGACAGGGCTGAGCAGTATTTT. The rearranged segments are TRBV5-6 and TRBJ2-3, with 9 bases aligning to TRBD1. The CDR3 runs 16 amino acids, cysteine and phenylalanine included. Only the CDR3 DNA stays, 48 bases, in frame from base 1. From V the trimming removes 0 bases and from J it removes 11 bases, while the gene matches leave 13 bases of the junction unaccounted for. CDR1 SGHDT and CDR2 YYEEEE were looked up in the germline V gene.